Listed here is a single T cell receptor beta chain. These data are taken from a study of blood T cell repertoires in COVID-19. The V segment lost 4 bases and the J segment 6 bases; nucleotides outside the gene matches: 6. CDR1 and CDR2 (germline): MDHEN, SYDVKM. The CDR3 runs 14 residues. Sequencing used immunoSEQ multiplex PCR; TCRdb keeps in-frame clones, though not all of them. The sample holds more than 300,000 clones, approximately 89% seen once. The sequence came from a woman younger than 45 with COVID-19, enrolled during active disease. The chain links TRBV28 to TRBJ2-7; TRBD1 agrees at 10 bases. The sequencing sample was made of peripheral blood. This chain's CDR3 is CASSSGQGSSEQYV. Written as DNA, the CDR3 is TGTGCCAGCAGTTCGGGACAGGGGAGCTCCGAGCAGTACGTC.